Shown below are 27 T cell receptor beta chains from a single sample sequenced in a study of shared clonotypes between healthy human individuals. Assay used: immunoSEQ multiplex PCR; TCRdb lists only in-frame clones, some missing. Of fewer than 600,000 clones listed, about four fifths are singletons. Sequenced material: PBMCs. The origin of the receptors is a woman in her thirties or forties in good health. Some clones in this sample may be carry-over from other donors' samples.

This CDR3 is CASSRMVGTGELFF. The CDR3 nucleotides read TGTGCCAGCAGCCGCATGGTGGGAACCGGGGAGCTGTTTTTT. The chain employs TRBV11-2 and TRBJ2-2; D unclear. Germline V gene sequence: CDR1 SGHAT, CDR2 FQNNGV. This CDR3 region has 14 residues. V lost 5 bases, J lost 5 bases, and 12 bases lay in between.

The chain uses TRBV28 and TRBJ2-7; no reliable D call. CDR1 is MDHEN and CDR2 is SYDVKM in the germline V gene. The V gene lost 3 bases and the J gene lost 4 bases, with 4 bases spanning the gap. The CDR3 runs to 11 residues. The CDR3 region has the DNA TGTGCCAGCAGTTTTTGGTACGAGCAGTACTTC. It specifies CASSFWYEQYF.

The rearrangement joins TRBV7-9 to TRBJ1-1; D is ambiguous. The germline V gene encodes CDR1 SEHNR and CDR2 FQNEAQ (reference sequence). This CDR3 is 14 amino acids long. Trimming stripped 5 bases from V and 1 base from J, with 11 bases between. The CDR3 DNA sequence: TGTGCCAGCAGCCCGACACAGCCGAACACTGAAGCTTTCTTT. Translated, it gives CASSPTQPNTEAFF.

The chain joins TRBV9 to TRBJ2-7; the D call may be TRBD1 or TRBD2 (5 bases each). This CDR3 has 13 amino acids. The ends were cut back, 2 bases at V and 5 bases at J, with 11 bases in the middle. In germline, CDR1 is SGDLS, CDR2 YYNGEE. The CDR3 loop is CASSVGGEDEQYF. DNA of the CDR3: TGTGCCAGCAGCGTTGGGGGAGAGGACGAGCAGTACTTC.

Here the CDR3 reads CASRGLSYEQYF. CDR3 sequence (DNA): TGTGCCAGCAGGGGACTTAGTTACGAGCAGTACTTC. This chain links TRBV27 with TRBJ2-7; a weak D match, TRBD2 (6 bases). Germline values: CDR1 MNHEY, CDR2 SMNVEV (reference sequence). V lost 6 bases and J lost 4, with 10 bases in between. This CDR3 has 12 residues.

V gene TRBV5-6 combines with J gene TRBJ2-7; a weak D match, TRBD2 (6 bases). The V gene's germline CDR1 is SGHDT and CDR2 YYEEEE. V was clipped by 3 bases and J by 3 bases, with 13 bases between them. This CDR3 is built from 14 residues. As DNA, the CDR3 is TGTGCCAGCAGCTCTGGGGGGTTTGGCTACGAGCAGTACTTC. Translating gives CASSSGGFGYEQYF.

About this clone itself: The same CDR3 can be traced to other DNA sequences in this sample. This chain links TRBV5-1 with TRBJ2-3; 11 nucleotides agree with TRBD2. This CDR3 is 16 amino acids long. CDR1 and CDR2 (germline): SGHRS, YFSETQ. V shed 0 bases, J shed 0 bases, and the junction held 0 bases outside the gene matches. The CDR3 DNA reads TGCGCCAGCAGCTTGGGACTAGCGGGGAGCACAGATACGCAGTATTTT. It translates to CASSLGLAGSTDTQYF.

The chain is built from TRBV10-2 and TRBJ1-5, with TRBD1 identical over 12 bases. Germline CDR1 reads WSHSY; CDR2 reads SAAADI. Germline trimming cut 8 bases from V and 3 bases from J; bases unmatched to any gene: 11. The CDR3 contains 17 residues. The CDR3 DNA reads as TGCGCCAGCGGTACCGGGACAGGGGGCGCATACAATCAGCCCCAGCATTTT. Its translation: CASGTGTGGAYNQPQHF.

A single count supports this clone. In DNA form, the CDR3 reads TGTGCCAGCAGTTACGCCGAAGCGGGAGGGCGAAATGAGCAGTTCTTC. Translated, it gives CASSYAEAGGRNEQFF. The V call is TRBV6-5, the J call TRBJ2-1; 10 nucleotides align to TRBD2. Germline lookup yields CDR1 MNHEY and CDR2 SVGAGI. The J segment lost 7 bases and the V segment lost 2 bases, leaving 8 bases of the junction unmatched. The CDR3 contains 16 residues.

This clone is categorized as medium-sized. The J gene is TRBJ2-1, the V gene TRBV2, with 7 bases lining up with TRBD2. The CDR3 runs to 14 residues. CDR1 SNHLY and CDR2 FYNNEI come from the germline V gene. V shed 8 bases, J shed 5 bases, and the junction held 9 bases outside the gene matches. The CDR3 spells CASRAGASHNEQFF. In DNA form, the CDR3 reads TGTGCCAGCCGGGCGGGAGCCAGCCACAATGAGCAGTTCTTC.

This clone was picked up one time. The chain is built from TRBV2 and TRBJ1-5; tentative D call: TRBD1 (5 bases). Germline-derived CDR1 and CDR2 are SNHLY and FYNNEI. V dropped 6 bases and J dropped 7 bases, with 16 bases sitting between them. The CDR3 contains 14 residues. The CDR3 nucleotides are TGTGCCAGCAGAGGCCAGGGAGTGGTGCAGCCCCAGCATTTT. This encodes CASRGQGVVQPQHF.

V gene TRBV28 combines with J gene TRBJ1-5; possible D gene TRBD1, 5 bases. The length of the CDR3 is 14 residues. CDR1 is MDHEN and CDR2 is SYDVKM in the germline V gene. The V and J ends lost 3 bases and 6 bases respectively, with 12 bases between them. The CDR3 bases are TGTGCCAGCAGTTTCCAGGGATTGGTTCAGCCCCAGCATTTT. Protein sequence: CASSFQGLVQPQHF.

The chain is built from TRBV21-1 and TRBJ2-7; TRBD2, the D gene given by the table, was not confirmed from the DNA. TRBV21-1 is labeled a pseudogene. This CDR3 spans 16 amino acids. The CDR3 region is CASSKVGLAGVDEQYF. CDR3 nucleotide sequence: TGTGCCAGCAGCAAAGTAGGGCTAGCGGGAGTGGACGAGCAGTACTTC.

The CDR3 reads CASSYNVGETQYF. As DNA, the CDR3 is TGTGCCAGCAGTTACAACGTGGGAGAGACCCAGTACTTC. The chain uses TRBV6-5 and TRBJ2-5; D unresolved. This CDR3 contains 13 residues. V was trimmed by 2 bases and J by 4 bases, leaving 8 bases between them. Germline V lookup: CDR1 MNHEY, CDR2 SVGAGI.

V is TRBV5-6 and J is TRBJ1-2; 11 bases line up with TRBD1. This CDR3 has 15 residues. V dropped 4 bases and J dropped 8; count of bases not matched to a gene: 10. CDR1 is SGHDT and CDR2 is YYEEEE in the germline V gene. As DNA, the CDR3 is TGTGCCAGCAGCCCTGGGACAGGGGGATTAAGGGGCTACACCTTC. As protein: CASSPGTGGLRGYTF.

With respect to this clone: Other DNA sequences in the same sample also yield this CDR3. The gene calls are TRBV5-1 and TRBJ1-1; TRBD1 matches at 8 bases. Trimming removed 4 bases from V and 1 base from J; junction bases left unmatched: 3. Germline loops: CDR1 SGHRS, CDR2 YFSETQ. CDR3 length equals 14 residues. The CDR3 DNA sequence: TGCGCCAGCAGCCCCGGGACAGGGAACACTGAAGCTTTCTTT. It specifies CASSPGTGNTEAFF.

The chain recombines TRBV18 with TRBJ1-5; D not certain. CDR3 length: 15 residues. V was clipped by 3 bases and J by 0 bases, with 9 bases between them. Germline V gene data show CDR1 as KGHSH and CDR2 as LQKENI. The CDR3 loop is CASSPQENSNQPQHF. For the CDR3, the DNA is TGTGCCAGCTCACCCCAGGAGAATAGCAATCAGCCCCAGCATTTT. Variable domain in full (rest from reference TRBV18 and TRBJ1-5): NAGVMQNPRHLVRRRGQEARLRCSPMKGHSHVYWYRQLPEEGLKFMVYLQKENIIDESGMPKERFSAEFPKEGPSILRIQQVVRGDSAAYFCASSPQENSNQPQHFGDGTRLSIL.

The chain joins TRBV5-1 to TRBJ1-5, with D possibly matching TRBD1 (5 bases). V dropped 4 bases and J dropped 2 bases, with 7 bases sitting between them. Per the germline V gene, CDR1 is SGHRS and CDR2 is YFSETQ. There are 13 residues in the CDR3. As DNA, the CDR3 is TGCGCCAGCAGCGAGACAGGCAATCAGCCCCAGCATTTT. It translates to CASSETGNQPQHF.

The chain is built from TRBV7-9 and TRBJ2-1, with D perhaps matching TRBD2 (5 bases). The CDR3 contains 12 residues. V was shortened by 7 bases and J by 12 bases, with 16 bases between the two germline ends. Germline lookup yields CDR1 SEHNR and CDR2 FQNEAQ (reference sequence). The chain's CDR3 is CASTEDLEGQFF. CDR3 in DNA: TGTGCCAGCACCGAGGACCTAGAGGGGCAGTTCTTC.

The chain couples TRBV19 to TRBJ2-7; 10 nucleotides match TRBD1. CDR1 LNHDA and CDR2 SQIVND come from the germline V gene (reference sequence). This CDR3 has 16 residues. J was trimmed by 1 base and V by 4 bases; bases with no gene match: 7. Here the CDR3 reads CASSSSGTGVSYEQYF. The DNA for the CDR3 is TGTGCCAGTAGTAGCTCCGGGACAGGGGTTTCCTACGAGCAGTACTTC.

In its sample, this clone was seen once. This chain joins TRBV10-2 and TRBJ2-3, with D uncertain. CDR1 is WSHSY and CDR2 is SAAADI in the germline V gene. This CDR3 has 12 amino acids. V lost 10 bases, J lost 0 bases, and 8 bases lay in between. This chain's CDR3 is CATGSSTDTQYF. CDR3 nucleotides: TGCGCCACCGGGTCTAGCACAGATACGCAGTATTTT.

In DNA, the CDR3 is TGTGCCAGCAGCTCTGGGACTAGCGGGATTTCCTACGAGCAGTACTTC. Its protein is CASSSGTSGISYEQYF. The V and J genes are TRBV7-9 and TRBJ2-7; 13 bases are a match to TRBD2. Germline trimming cut 4 bases from V and 1 base from J; bases unmatched to any gene: 4. The CDR3 contains 16 residues. Germline CDR1 SEHNR, CDR2 FQNEAQ (reference sequence).

This chain links TRBV11-2 with TRBJ1-3, with TRBD1 as a possible D gene (6 bases). V was shortened by 4 bases and J by 2 bases, with 12 bases between the two germline ends. The length of the CDR3 is 15 residues. From germline, CDR1 is SGHAT and CDR2 FQNNGV. CDR3 in DNA: TGTGCCAGCAGCTCGACAGGCGGGACTGGAAACACCATATATTTT. Its protein product is CASSSTGGTGNTIYF.

V usage is TRBV28 and J usage is TRBJ2-4; weak D call: TRBD2 (5 bases). Germline CDR1 reads MDHEN; CDR2 reads SYDVKM. This CDR3 is 16 amino acids long. Trimming took 10 bases from V and 3 from J, leaving 22 bases between them. This CDR3 reads CATQFMGERGKNIQYF. As DNA, the CDR3 is TGTGCCACCCAGTTTATGGGAGAGCGAGGCAAAAACATTCAGTACTTC.

The chain recombines TRBV13 with TRBJ1-2; 7 bases map to TRBD1. CDR1 is PRHDT, CDR2 FYEKMQ, per germline (reference sequence). CDR3 length: 16 amino acids. V trimming: 4 bases; J trimming: 7 bases; junction bases outside the gene matches: 15. In nucleotides, the CDR3 is TGTGCCAGCAGCTACAATTTAGGGGGCGGAGGGAGTGGCTACACCTTC. It codes for CASSYNLGGGGSGYTF.

The chain carries TRBV28 and TRBJ1-2; D unresolved. The CDR3 loop spans 14 amino acids. V was trimmed by 3 bases and J by 7 bases, leaving 15 bases between them. Germline CDR1 and CDR2: MDHEN and SYDVKM. The chain's CDR3 is CASSLFQTPPGYTF. In nucleotides, the CDR3 is TGTGCCAGCAGTTTGTTTCAGACGCCCCCTGGCTACACCTTC.

V and J are TRBV7-4 and TRBJ2-7; 11 bases map to TRBD2. Germline V lookup: CDR1 SGHVT, CDR2 SQSDAQ. The V segment lost 1 base and the J segment 9 bases; nucleotides outside the gene matches: 8. This CDR3 is 15 amino acids long. The CDR3 region has the DNA TGTGCCAGCAGCTTAGGGGCTAGCGGGAGGCGGGGGCAGTACTTC. Amino acid sequence: CASSLGASGRRGQYF.